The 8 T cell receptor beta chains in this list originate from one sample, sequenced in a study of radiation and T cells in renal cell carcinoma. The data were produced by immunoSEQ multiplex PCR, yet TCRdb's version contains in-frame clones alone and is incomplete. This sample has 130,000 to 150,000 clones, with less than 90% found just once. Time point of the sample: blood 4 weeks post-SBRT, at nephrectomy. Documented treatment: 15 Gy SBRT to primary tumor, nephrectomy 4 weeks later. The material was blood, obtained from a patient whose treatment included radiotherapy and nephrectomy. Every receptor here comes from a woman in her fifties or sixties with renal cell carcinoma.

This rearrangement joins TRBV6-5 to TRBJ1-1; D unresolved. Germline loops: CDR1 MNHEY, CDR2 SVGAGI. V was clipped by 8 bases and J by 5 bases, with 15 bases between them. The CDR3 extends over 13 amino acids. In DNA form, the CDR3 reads TGTGCCAGCGGCCCGACGGGAAGGACTGAAGCTTTCTTT. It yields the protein CASGPTGRTEAFF.

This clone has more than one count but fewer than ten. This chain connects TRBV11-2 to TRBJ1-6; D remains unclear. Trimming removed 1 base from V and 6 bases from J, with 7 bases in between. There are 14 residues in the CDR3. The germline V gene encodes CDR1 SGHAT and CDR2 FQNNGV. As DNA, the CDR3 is TGTGCCAGCAGCTTAGGACCGGTTAATTCACCCCTCCACTTT. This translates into CASSLGPVNSPLHF.

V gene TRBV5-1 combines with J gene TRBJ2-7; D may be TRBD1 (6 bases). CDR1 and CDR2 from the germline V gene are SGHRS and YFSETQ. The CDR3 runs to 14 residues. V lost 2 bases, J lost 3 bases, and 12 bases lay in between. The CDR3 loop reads CASSFGQRGYEQYF. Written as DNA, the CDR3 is TGCGCCAGCAGCTTTGGACAGCGCGGCTACGAGCAGTACTTC.

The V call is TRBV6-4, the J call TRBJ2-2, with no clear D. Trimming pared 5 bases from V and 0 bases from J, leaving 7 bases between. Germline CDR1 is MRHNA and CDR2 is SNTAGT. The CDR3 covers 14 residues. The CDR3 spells CASSRETNTGELFF. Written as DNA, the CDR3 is TGTGCCAGCAGTCGAGAGACGAACACCGGGGAGCTGTTTTTT.

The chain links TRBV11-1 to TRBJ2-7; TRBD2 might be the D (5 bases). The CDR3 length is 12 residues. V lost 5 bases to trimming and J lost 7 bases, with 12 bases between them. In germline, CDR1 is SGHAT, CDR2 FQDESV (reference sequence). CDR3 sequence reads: CASSILGTEQYF. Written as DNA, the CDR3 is TGTGCCAGCAGCATACTAGGAACGGAGCAGTACTTC.

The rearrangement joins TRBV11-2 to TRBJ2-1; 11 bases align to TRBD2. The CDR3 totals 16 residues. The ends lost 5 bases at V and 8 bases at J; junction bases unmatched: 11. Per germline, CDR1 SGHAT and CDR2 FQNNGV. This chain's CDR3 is CASSPSGTSGSDEQFF. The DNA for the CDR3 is TGTGCCAGCAGCCCATCGGGTACTAGCGGGAGCGATGAGCAGTTCTTC.

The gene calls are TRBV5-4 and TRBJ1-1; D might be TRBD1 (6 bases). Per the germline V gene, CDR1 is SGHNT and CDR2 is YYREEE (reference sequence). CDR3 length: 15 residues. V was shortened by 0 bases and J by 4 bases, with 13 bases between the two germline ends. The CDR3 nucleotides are TGTGCCAGCAGCTTGGACAGGGCAGTTGGCACTGAAGCTTTCTTT. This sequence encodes CASSLDRAVGTEAFF.

CDR3 sequence (DNA): TGTGCCAGCAGTTCCGTCAGGGGGCCCCACAACTATGGCTACACCTTC. Translated, it gives CASSSVRGPHNYGYTF. The chain recombines TRBV28 with TRBJ1-2; 8 bases align to TRBD1. J gave up 2 bases and V 4 bases, and 9 bases lay outside the gene matches. The CDR3 consists of 16 residues. Germline CDR1 reads MDHEN; CDR2 reads SYDVKM.